This T cell receptor (beta chain) was recorded in a study of siplizumab effects on memory and regulatory T cells. Sequencing was performed with immunoSEQ multiplex PCR; in TCRdb, only in-frame clones are kept and a portion is missing. The repertoire includes about 56,000 clones, about 98% of them detected once, and approximately 1.1% sits in the top ten. In germline, CDR1 is GTSNPN, CDR2 SVGIG (reference sequence). V shed 3 bases and J 4 bases; nucleotides not matched to a gene: 5. The CDR3 consists of 14 residues. The source material was naive CD8+ T cells sorted from blood. The clonotype originates from a human donor in good health. The gene calls are TRBV30 and TRBJ1-3, with 8 bases matching TRBD1. The CDR3 DNA sequence: TGTGCCTGGAGGAACCGGGACAGGGGAAACACCATATATTTT. This codes for CAWRNRDRGNTIYF.